Here is one T cell receptor beta chain with its context. The sample originates from a study of blood T cell repertoires in COVID-19. The overall study: Whether acute or convalescent, the COVID-19 samples came from the United States, Italy and Spain. T cells, B-cell-depleted T cells, or PBMCs supplied cDNA or gDNA.

Trimming pared 3 bases from V and 4 bases from J, leaving 12 bases between. Germline V gives CDR1 SGHVS, CDR2 FQNEAQ. The CDR3 runs 14 residues. Per the original data handling: Cell counts per sample came from amplifying reference gene primers. Measured with immunoSEQ multiplex PCR; TCRdb has only the in-frame clones, and not every one. The V and J calls and clone size come from that table; D and trimming were worked out from the DNA. The sample records 200,000 to 250,000 clones, 80% being singletons. This chain connects TRBV7-8 to TRBJ1-1, with a weak D call TRBD1 (6 bases). The sequencing sample was made of peripheral blood. The TCR was taken from a human donor in a cohort sampled during active COVID-19. The CDR3 here is CASSFGRGITEAFF. CDR3 coding DNA: TGTGCCAGCAGCTTCGGCAGGGGCATCACTGAAGCTTTCTTT. The entire variable domain, with the rest obtained from reference TRBV7-8 and TRBJ1-1, is as follows: GAGVSQSPRYKVAKRGQDVALRCDPISGHVSLFWYQQALGQGPEFLTYFQNEAQLDKSGLPSDRFFAERPEGSVSTLKIQRTQQEDSAVYLCASSFGRGITEAFFGQGTRLTVV.